Sequencing of this T cell receptor (beta chain) was carried out in a study of cytomegalovirus exposure and HLA in healthy donors. The wider study: Out of 150 million to 200 million T cells, an earlier analysis found 117 million unique TCR beta sequences in total. Caucasian-associated ancestry cluster membership applied to around 80% of 398 genotyped donors.

Findings and limits, study-wide: In a later analysis, TCR beta V- and J-gene trimming showed a link to a missense DCLRE1C variant. With DRB1 most and HLA-C fewest, TCR association rates differed between HLA loci in a later analysis.

13 Jbeta primers and 60 Vbeta primers were used for the PCR. The assay was immunoSEQ multiplex PCR, and TCRdb's table has in-frame clones only and misses some. The profile shows about 190,000 clones, approximately 81% of them singletons. In regard to this clone: Its antigen is not identified.

Sample: PBMCs. This TCR was sampled from a woman younger than 30 in good health and CMV-seropositive.

The chain's CDR3 is CASRPLSEGNQPQHF. DNA for the CDR3: TGTGCCAGCAGACCCCTGTCCGAGGGCAATCAGCCCCAGCATTTT. The J gene is TRBJ1-5, the V gene TRBV6-5; D uncertain. V was trimmed by 6 bases and J by 2 bases, leaving 14 bases between them. Germline-derived CDR1 and CDR2 are MNHEY and SVGAGI. There are 15 residues in the CDR3.